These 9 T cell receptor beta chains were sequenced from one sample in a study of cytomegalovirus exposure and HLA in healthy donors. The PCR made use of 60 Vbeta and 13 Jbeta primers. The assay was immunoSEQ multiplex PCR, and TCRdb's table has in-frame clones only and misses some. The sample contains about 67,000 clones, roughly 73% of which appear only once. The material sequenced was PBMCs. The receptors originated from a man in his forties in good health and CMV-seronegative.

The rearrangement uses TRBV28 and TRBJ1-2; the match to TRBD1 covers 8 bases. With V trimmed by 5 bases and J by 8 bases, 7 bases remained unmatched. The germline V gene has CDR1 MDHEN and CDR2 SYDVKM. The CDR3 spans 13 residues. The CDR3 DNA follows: TGTGCCAGCAGTCTTCAGGGGGCGCAAGGCTACACCTTC. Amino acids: CASSLQGAQGYTF.

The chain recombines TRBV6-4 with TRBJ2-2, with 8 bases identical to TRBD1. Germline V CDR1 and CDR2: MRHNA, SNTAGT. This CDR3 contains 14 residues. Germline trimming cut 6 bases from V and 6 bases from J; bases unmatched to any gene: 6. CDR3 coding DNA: TGTGCCAGCAGCGACACGGACAGGGCCGGGGAGCTGTTTTTT. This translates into CASSDTDRAGELFF.

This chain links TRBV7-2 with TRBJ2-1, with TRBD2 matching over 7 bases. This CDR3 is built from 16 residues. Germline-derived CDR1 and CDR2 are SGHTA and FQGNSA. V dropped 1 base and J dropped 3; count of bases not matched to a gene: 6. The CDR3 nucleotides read TGTGCCAGCAGCTTAGGCGGGGGACCCCTCTACAATGAGCAGTTCTTC. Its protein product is CASSLGGGPLYNEQFF.

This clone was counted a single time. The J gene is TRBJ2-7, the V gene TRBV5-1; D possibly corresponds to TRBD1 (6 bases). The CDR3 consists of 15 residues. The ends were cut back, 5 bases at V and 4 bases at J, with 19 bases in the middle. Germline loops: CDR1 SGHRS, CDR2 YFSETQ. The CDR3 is CASRVTGSYLYEQYF. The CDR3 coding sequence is TGCGCCAGCAGAGTTACAGGGTCCTACCTTTACGAGCAGTACTTC.

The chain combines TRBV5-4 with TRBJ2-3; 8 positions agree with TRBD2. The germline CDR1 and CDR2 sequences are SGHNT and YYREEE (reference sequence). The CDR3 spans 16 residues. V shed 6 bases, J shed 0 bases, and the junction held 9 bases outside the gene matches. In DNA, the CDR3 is TGTGCCAGCACCCTCGGGACTAGAGCTAGCACAGATACGCAGTATTTT. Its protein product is CASTLGTRASTDTQYF.

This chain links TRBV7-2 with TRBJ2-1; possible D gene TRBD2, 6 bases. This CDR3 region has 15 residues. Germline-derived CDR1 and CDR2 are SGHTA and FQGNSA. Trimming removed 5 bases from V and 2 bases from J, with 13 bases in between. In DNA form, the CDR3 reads TGTGCCAGCAGCCCCGGGGGTAACACCTACAATGAGCAGTTCTTC. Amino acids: CASSPGGNTYNEQFF.

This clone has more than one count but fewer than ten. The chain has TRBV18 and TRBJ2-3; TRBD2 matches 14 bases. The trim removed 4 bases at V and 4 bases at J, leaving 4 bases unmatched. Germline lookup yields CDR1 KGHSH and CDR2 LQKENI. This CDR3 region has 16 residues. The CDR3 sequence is CASSLTSGGAADTQYF. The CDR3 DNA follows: TGTGCCAGCTCACTGACTAGCGGGGGGGCAGCAGATACGCAGTATTTT.

The DNA for the CDR3 is TGTGCCAGCAGCTTGTGGGAGATCTCCTACGAGCAGTACTTC. Translated, it gives CASSLWEISYEQYF. This sequence joins TRBV5-6 and TRBJ2-5, with TRBD2 as a possible D gene (5 bases). Near its end, the DNA agrees better with TRBJ2-7, so the J call may be wrong. Germline V gene lookup returns CDR1 SGHDT and CDR2 YYEEEE. The CDR3 spans 14 residues.

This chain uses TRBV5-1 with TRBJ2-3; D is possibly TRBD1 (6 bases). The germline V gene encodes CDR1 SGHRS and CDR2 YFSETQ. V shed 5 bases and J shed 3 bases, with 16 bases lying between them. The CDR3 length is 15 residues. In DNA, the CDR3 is TGCGCCAGCAGAGGACAGCCCACCATAACAGATACGCAGTATTTT. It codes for CASRGQPTITDTQYF.